Each of the 30 T cell receptor beta chains below was sequenced from the same sample in a study of early T cells in non-severe SARS-CoV-2 infection. TCRdb fed the 5' RACE reads into MiXCR, producing one record per CDR3 protein. The profile shows fewer than 50,000 distinct CDR3 sequences, 6.1% of them singletons. The specimen sequenced was whole blood. These receptors all come from an adult who was a healthcare worker with PCR-confirmed SARS-CoV-2 infection or an uninfected control (not recorded which).

This clonotype showed up many times. The chain couples TRBV7-9 to TRBJ2-3; D possibly corresponds to TRBD2 (7 bases). V was pared by 0 bases and J by 1 base, with 14 bases between. The CDR3 loop spans 17 amino acids. CDR1 and CDR2 (germline): SEHNR, FQNEAQ (reference sequence). For the CDR3, the DNA is TGTGCCAGCAGCTTAGCTACGGGGGGCATTGGCACAGATACGCAGTATTTT. It yields the protein CASSLATGGIGTDTQYF.

This clonotype was picked up many times. CDR3 sequence reads: CSAPGTGKSYEQYF. The CDR3 coding sequence is TGCAGTGCGCCCGGGACAGGGAAATCCTACGAGCAGTACTTC. This chain joins TRBV20-1 and TRBJ2-7; 9 bases line up with TRBD1. The germline V gene has CDR1 DFQATT and CDR2 SNEGSKA (reference sequence). Trimming removed 6 bases from V and 1 base from J; junction bases left unmatched: 7. The CDR3 extends over 14 amino acids.

This clonotype has ten or more counts. V is TRBV11-2 and J is TRBJ2-7; D is undetermined. V was pared by 5 bases and J by 2 bases, with 16 bases between. Germline assignment: CDR1 SGHAT and CDR2 FQNNGV. The CDR3 extends over 15 amino acids. CDR3 loop: CASSREVSDTYEQYF. The CDR3 DNA reads as TGTGCCAGCAGCCGAGAGGTCAGCGATACCTACGAGCAGTACTTC.

This clonotype showed up many times. This sequence joins TRBV27 and TRBJ2-1; TRBD1 or TRBD2 may be the D gene (5 bases each). Trimming took off 4 bases at V and 6 bases at J, with 13 bases between the two ends. Germline assignment: CDR1 MNHEY and CDR2 SMNVEV (reference sequence). The CDR3 extends over 14 amino acids. CDR3 nucleotide sequence: TGTGCCAGCAGTTCTGGCGGTGGGGGCAATGAGCAGTTCTTC. It yields the protein CASSSGGGGNEQFF.

At least ten counts were recorded for this clonotype. One end of the junction varies from germline; a read error may be responsible. The V and J genes are TRBV4-3 and TRBJ1-6, with D possibly TRBD1 on 6 matching bases. CDR1 is LGHNA, CDR2 YSLEER, per germline. The CDR3 is 13 amino acids. For the CDR3, the DNA is TGCGCCAGCAGCCAAGAGACTAGGACAGCCGCGTACTTT. Protein product: CASSQETRTAAYF.

Ten or more counts support this clonotype. The chain combines TRBV4-1 with TRBJ1-2; D is possibly TRBD1 (5 bases). This CDR3 has 16 residues. In germline, CDR1 is MGHRA, CDR2 YSYEKL. Trimming shortened V by 0 bases and J by 3 bases, and 14 bases separated the two germline ends. CDR3: CASSQDGAGRDYGYTF. DNA for the CDR3: TGCGCCAGCAGCCAAGATGGGGCGGGCCGCGACTATGGCTACACCTTC.

This clonotype was counted a few times. The CDR3 region is CASSPSLVLAGVYEQFF. The CDR3, as DNA: TGTGCCAGCAGCCCGAGTCTGGTCCTAGCGGGGGTCTATGAGCAGTTCTTC. V usage is TRBV7-9 and J usage is TRBJ2-1; 10 nucleotides agree with TRBD2. CDR1 and CDR2 from the germline V gene are SEHNR and FQNEAQ (reference sequence). V trimming: 5 bases; J trimming: 8 bases; junction bases outside the gene matches: 15. The CDR3 totals 17 residues.

This clonotype was counted ten times or more. The chain joins TRBV28 to TRBJ2-1; D unresolved. The CDR3 consists of 12 residues. V was trimmed by 7 bases and J by 9 bases, leaving 13 bases between them. Per the germline V gene, CDR1 is MDHEN and CDR2 is SYDVKM. The CDR3 sequence is CASTGAVGEQFF. CDR3 sequence (DNA): TGTGCCAGCACAGGTGCCGTGGGTGAGCAGTTCTTC.

This sequence joins TRBV6-5 and TRBJ1-6, with a weak D call TRBD1 (6 bases). Per the germline V gene, CDR1 is MNHEY and CDR2 is SVGAGI. V lost 6 bases to trimming and J lost 4 bases, with 16 bases between them. The CDR3 covers 16 residues. For the CDR3, the DNA is TGTGCCAGCAGCCCCCTAAACAGGGAGTATAATTCACCCCTCCACTTT. It encodes CASSPLNREYNSPLHF.

Ten or more counts support this clonotype. The chain recombines TRBV20-1 with TRBJ2-7; D call uncertain. Trimming left V 2 bases short and J 4 bases short, with 33 bases between. The CDR3 is 20 residues long. Per germline, CDR1 DFQATT and CDR2 SNEGSKA (reference sequence). The chain's CDR3 is CSARRPPFKAPHRPPYEQYF. CDR3 in DNA: TGCAGTGCTAGAAGACCCCCCTTTAAGGCCCCCCACCGCCCACCGTACGAGCAGTACTTC.

V is TRBV7-3 and J is TRBJ2-1, with D possibly being TRBD2 (5 bases). The CDR3 loop spans 14 amino acids. The V gene's germline CDR1 is SGHTA and CDR2 FQGTGA. V gave up 2 bases and J gave up 7 bases, with 12 bases separating them. The CDR3 is CASSLGGPGNEQFF. The CDR3 DNA reads as TGTGCCAGCAGCTTAGGCGGGCCGGGGAATGAGCAGTTCTTC.

A few counts support this clonotype. The chain is built from TRBV29-1 and TRBJ2-4; 7 bases agree with TRBD1. The CDR3 length is 18 residues. The V segment lost 5 bases and the J segment 0 bases; nucleotides outside the gene matches: 16. Germline values: CDR1 SQVTM, CDR2 ANQGSEA. Here the CDR3 reads CSVRTGSSLNLAKNIQYF. DNA for the CDR3: TGCAGCGTTAGGACAGGCAGTTCCCTAAATTTAGCCAAAAACATTCAGTACTTC.

This clonotype was recorded at least ten times. V is TRBV7-6 and J is TRBJ2-7; D remains ambiguous. The CDR3 runs 12 residues. V lost 5 bases to trimming and J lost 5 bases, with 10 bases between them. The V gene's germline CDR1 is SGHVS and CDR2 FNYEAQ. The CDR3 nucleotides read TGTGCCAGCAGCCCCCGTAGAGACGAGCAGTACTTC. This sequence encodes CASSPRRDEQYF.

In this sample, this clonotype turned up many times. V gene TRBV5-1 combines with J gene TRBJ2-2; TRBD1 is a possible D gene (5 bases). Trimming pared 1 base from V and 1 base from J, leaving 8 bases between. This CDR3 spans 15 amino acids. Germline loops: CDR1 SGHRS, CDR2 YFSETQ. The CDR3 loop is CASSLTQGNTGELFF. CDR3 coding DNA: TGCGCCAGCAGCTTGACCCAGGGGAACACCGGGGAGCTGTTTTTT.

The chain employs TRBV6-5 and TRBJ2-3; 7 positions match TRBD2. The J segment lost 2 bases and the V segment lost 6 bases, leaving 5 bases of the junction unmatched. Germline values: CDR1 MNHEY, CDR2 SVGAGI. This CDR3 spans 14 amino acids. CDR3 sequence: CASSPSGYTDTQYF. The CDR3 DNA sequence: TGTGCCAGCAGCCCTAGCGGATACACAGATACGCAGTATTTT.

This clonotype was counted ten times or more. This chain uses TRBV29-1 with TRBJ1-5; D is undetermined. Germline V lookup: CDR1 SQVTM, CDR2 ANQGSEA. Trimming shortened V by 3 bases and J by 2 bases, and 8 bases separated the two germline ends. The CDR3 sequence is 13 residues long. CDR3 DNA sequence: TGCAGCGTTGAGGTAGCTCGCAATCAGCCCCAGCATTTT. Translated, it gives CSVEVARNQPQHF.

This clonotype rates as medium-sized. The chain couples TRBV10-1 to TRBJ1-5, with a tentative D call TRBD1 (5 bases). This CDR3 has 14 amino acids. Germline V lookup: CDR1 WNHNN, CDR2 SYGVQD (reference sequence). Trimming stripped 5 bases from V and 11 bases from J, with 19 bases between. The CDR3 here is CASSPDSARETQHF. The CDR3, as DNA: TGCGCCAGCAGTCCAGACAGCGCGCGGGAAACCCAGCATTTT.

This clonotype appeared many times. CDR3 in amino acids: CASSSDRFNVLTF. CDR3 coding DNA: TGTGCCAGCAGCTCGGACAGGTTCAACGTCCTGACTTTC. The V call is TRBV11-1, the J call TRBJ2-6; 7 positions agree with TRBD1. The CDR3 runs to 13 residues. The germline V gene has CDR1 SGHAT and CDR2 FQDESV (reference sequence). With 4 bases clipped from V and 9 bases from J, the junction kept 3 bases outside the gene matches. Drawing the rest from reference TRBV11-1 and TRBJ2-6, the complete variable domain is EAEVAQSPRYKITEKSQAVAFWCDPISGHATLYWYRQILGQGPELLVQFQDESVVDDSQLPKDRFSAERLKGVDSTLKIQPAELGDSAMYLCASSSDRFNVLTFGAGSRLTVL.

In its sample, this clonotype was seen many times. The chain links TRBV5-1 to TRBJ1-2, with D unresolved. Per the germline V gene, CDR1 is SGHRS and CDR2 is YFSETQ. CDR3 length: 15 amino acids. V shed 4 bases and J shed 7 bases, with 20 bases lying between them. CDR3 coding DNA: TGCGCCAGCAGCGCGTACGACACCCCCCGCGGTGGCTACACCTTC. Translated, it gives CASSAYDTPRGGYTF.

This clonotype was seen many times. This rearrangement joins TRBV10-3 to TRBJ2-7; 7 positions agree with TRBD1. The CDR3 runs 15 residues. The trim removed 7 bases at V and 2 bases at J, leaving 11 bases unmatched. The germline gives CDR1 ENHRY, CDR2 SYGVKD. The CDR3 loop reads CAITGSQGETYEQYF. In nucleotides, the CDR3 is TGTGCCATCACGGGTTCGCAGGGGGAAACCTACGAGCAGTACTTC.

This clonotype was detected ten times or more. This CDR3 is CASRRGSSYEQYF. DNA for the CDR3: TGTGCCAGCAGGAGAGGGAGCTCCTACGAGCAGTACTTC. V is TRBV28 and J is TRBJ2-7; D is possibly TRBD2 (5 bases). The germline gives CDR1 MDHEN, CDR2 SYDVKM. The germline V and J ends were trimmed by 6 bases and 0 bases, with 9 bases remaining between them. This CDR3 has 13 residues. The full variable domain, in which reference TRBV28 and TRBJ2-7 provide the parts outside the CDR3, is DVKVTQSSRYLVKRTGEKVFLECVQDMDHENMFWYRQDPGLGLRLIYFSYDVKMKEKGDIPEGYSVSREKKERFSLILESASTNQTSMYLCASRRGSSYEQYFGPGTRLTVT.

This clonotype was seen repeatedly, ten times or more. The rearrangement links TRBV12-3 or TRBV12-4 to TRBJ2-1; possible D gene TRBD1, 5 bases. The CDR3 is 16 residues long. V lost 6 bases to trimming and J lost 0 bases, with 15 bases between them. The CDR3 nucleotides read TGTGCCAGCAGCTACTGGGGCGTAAGCTCCTACAATGAGCAGTTCTTC. Its translation is CASSYWGVSSYNEQFF.

This clonotype was seen more than once but under ten times. V is TRBV20-1 and J is TRBJ1-2, with D possibly TRBD1 on 6 matching bases. This CDR3 has 14 residues. CDR1 is DFQATT, CDR2 SNEGSKA, per germline (reference sequence). The V and J ends lost 0 bases and 2 bases respectively, with 10 bases between them. CDR3 loop: CSARDRTANYGYTF. The CDR3 region has the DNA TGCAGTGCTAGAGATCGGACAGCAAACTATGGCTACACCTTC.

This clonotype was observed at least ten times. This rearrangement joins TRBV28 to TRBJ2-7; TRBD2 might be the D (6 bases). The CDR3 is 13 amino acids. Germline assignment: CDR1 MDHEN and CDR2 SYDVKM. The germline V and J ends were trimmed by 6 bases and 2 bases, with 11 bases remaining between them. The DNA for the CDR3 is TGTGCCAGCAGAGGGGACTTAGCCTACGAGCAGTACTTC. Its protein is CASRGDLAYEQYF.

The table lists this clonotype with many counts. V usage is TRBV2 and J usage is TRBJ1-1, with a weak D call TRBD1 (6 bases). V was trimmed by 4 bases and J by 4 bases, leaving 13 bases between them. Germline values: CDR1 SNHLY, CDR2 FYNNEI. This CDR3 is 14 amino acids long. CDR3 nucleotides: TGTGCCAGCAGTGTAGGGGGGTACGGCACTGAAGCTTTCTTT. Translated, it gives CASSVGGYGTEAFF.

The rearrangement links TRBV7-6 to TRBJ2-1; D call uncertain. The V gene's germline CDR1 is SGHVS and CDR2 FNYEAQ. CDR3 length: 15 amino acids. The V end was cut by 5 bases, the J end by 1 base, with 12 bases between. Here the CDR3 DNA reads TGTGCCAGCAGCCCTCGACTGGATTCCTACAATGAGCAGTTCTTC. Translated: CASSPRLDSYNEQFF. The full variable domain, in which reference TRBV7-6 and TRBJ2-1 provide the parts outside the CDR3, is GAGVSQSPRYKVTKRGQDVALRCDPISGHVSLYWYRQALGQGPEFLTYFNYEAQQDKSGLPNDRFSAERPEGSISTLTIQRTEQRDSAMYRCASSPRLDSYNEQFFGPGTRLTVL.

This clonotype came up a few times. V and J are TRBV5-1 and TRBJ2-5; D not certain. Per the germline V gene, CDR1 is SGHRS and CDR2 is YFSETQ. V lost 4 bases and J lost 7, with 14 bases in between. The CDR3 contains 13 residues. The CDR3 DNA sequence: TGCGCCAGCAGCCGAGAAACCTGGGGGACCCAGTACTTC. This sequence encodes CASSRETWGTQYF.

This clonotype was seen a handful of times. The chain uses TRBV20-1 and TRBJ2-5; possible D gene TRBD2, 6 bases. The CDR3 sequence is 16 residues long. The V end was cut by 6 bases, the J end by 1 base, with 21 bases between. Looked up from germline, CDR1 is DFQATT and CDR2 is SNEGSKA (reference sequence). CDR3 loop: CSAGFGEAAIQETQYF. The CDR3 nucleotides read TGCAGTGCCGGCTTTGGGGAGGCCGCAATCCAAGAGACCCAGTACTTC.

This clonotype showed up just a few times. The chain couples TRBV6-5 to TRBJ2-1; 8 bases match TRBD2. This CDR3 is 13 amino acids long. Losses at the gene ends were 6 bases for V and 8 bases for J; bases not matched to a gene: 6. From germline, CDR1 is MNHEY and CDR2 SVGAGI. CDR3 region: CASRLGGADEQFF. The CDR3 region has the DNA TGTGCCAGCAGACTCGGGGGGGCCGATGAGCAGTTCTTC.

This clonotype was detected once. The V and J genes are TRBV28 and TRBJ2-1, with TRBD1 matching over 7 bases. J was trimmed by 8 bases and V by 6 bases; bases with no gene match: 7. Germline loops: CDR1 MDHEN, CDR2 SYDVKM. The CDR3 has 13 residues. CDR3 sequence (DNA): TGTGCCAGCAGCACCGACAGGGAAGATGAGCAGTTCTTC. This sequence encodes CASSTDREDEQFF.